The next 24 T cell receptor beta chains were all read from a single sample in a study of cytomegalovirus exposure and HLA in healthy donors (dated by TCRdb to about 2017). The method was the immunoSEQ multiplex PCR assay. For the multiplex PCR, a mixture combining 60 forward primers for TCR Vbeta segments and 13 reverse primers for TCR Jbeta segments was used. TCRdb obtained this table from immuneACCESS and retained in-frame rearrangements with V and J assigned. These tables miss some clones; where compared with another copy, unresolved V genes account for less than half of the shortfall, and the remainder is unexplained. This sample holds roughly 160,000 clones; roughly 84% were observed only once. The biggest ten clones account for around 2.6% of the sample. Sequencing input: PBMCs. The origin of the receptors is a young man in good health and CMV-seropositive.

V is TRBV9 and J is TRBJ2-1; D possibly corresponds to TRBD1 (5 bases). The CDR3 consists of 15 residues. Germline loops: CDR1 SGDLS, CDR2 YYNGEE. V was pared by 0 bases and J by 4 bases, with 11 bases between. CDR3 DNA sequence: TGTGCCAGCAGCGTAGCAGGGTCTTTGTACAATGAGCAGTTCTTC. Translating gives CASSVAGSLYNEQFF.

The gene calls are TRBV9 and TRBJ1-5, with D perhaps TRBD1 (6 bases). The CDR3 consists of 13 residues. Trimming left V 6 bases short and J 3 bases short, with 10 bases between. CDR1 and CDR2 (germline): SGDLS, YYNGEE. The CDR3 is CASNRVDNQPQHF. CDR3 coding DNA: TGTGCCAGCAACAGGGTCGACAATCAGCCCCAGCATTTT.

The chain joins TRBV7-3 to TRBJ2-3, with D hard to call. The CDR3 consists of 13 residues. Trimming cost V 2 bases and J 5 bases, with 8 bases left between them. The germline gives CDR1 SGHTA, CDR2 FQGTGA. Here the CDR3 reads CASSLQALDTQYF. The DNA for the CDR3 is TGTGCCAGCAGCTTACAGGCTCTAGATACGCAGTATTTT.

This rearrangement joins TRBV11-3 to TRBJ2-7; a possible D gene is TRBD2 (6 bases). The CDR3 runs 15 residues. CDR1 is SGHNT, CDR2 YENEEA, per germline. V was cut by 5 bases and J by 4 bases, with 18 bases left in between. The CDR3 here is CASSPRGSGAYEQYV. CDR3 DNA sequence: TGTGCCAGCAGCCCTCGGGGTAGCGGTGCGTACGAGCAGTACGTC.

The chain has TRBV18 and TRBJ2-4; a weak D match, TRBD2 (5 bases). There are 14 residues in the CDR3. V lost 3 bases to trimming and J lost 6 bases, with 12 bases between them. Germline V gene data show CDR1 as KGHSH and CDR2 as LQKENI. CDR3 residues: CASSPPTRVNIQYF. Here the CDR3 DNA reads TGTGCCAGCTCACCTCCAACGAGGGTAAACATTCAGTACTTC.

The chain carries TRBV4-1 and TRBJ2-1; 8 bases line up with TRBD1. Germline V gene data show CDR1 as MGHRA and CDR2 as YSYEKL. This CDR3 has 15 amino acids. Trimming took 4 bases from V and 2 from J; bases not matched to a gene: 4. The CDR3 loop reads CASSPGQETYNEQFF. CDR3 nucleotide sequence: TGCGCCAGCAGCCCGGGACAGGAGACCTACAATGAGCAGTTCTTC.

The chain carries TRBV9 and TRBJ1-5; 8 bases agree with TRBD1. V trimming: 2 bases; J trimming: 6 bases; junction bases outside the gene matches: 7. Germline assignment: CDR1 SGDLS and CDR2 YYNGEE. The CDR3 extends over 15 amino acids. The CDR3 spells CASSVTGQGGQPQHF. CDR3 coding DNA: TGTGCCAGCAGCGTCACCGGACAGGGAGGTCAGCCCCAGCATTTT.

CDR3 sequence reads: CASRRPGLAGWADTQYF. The DNA for the CDR3 is TGTGCCAGCAGGCGACCGGGACTAGCGGGATGGGCAGATACGCAGTATTTT. The J gene is TRBJ2-3, the V gene TRBV7-3, with 13 bases fitting TRBD2. Germline CDR1 SGHTA, CDR2 FQGTGA. V was clipped by 6 bases and J by 4 bases; unmatched bases: 10. This CDR3 is built from 17 residues.

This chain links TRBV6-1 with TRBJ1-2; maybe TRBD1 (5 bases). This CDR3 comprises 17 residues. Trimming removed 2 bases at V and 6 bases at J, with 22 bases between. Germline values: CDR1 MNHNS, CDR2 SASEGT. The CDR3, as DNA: TGTGCCAGCAGTGAATGGGGGGGTGGAGCCCAGGGCCATGGCTACACCTTC. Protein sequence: CASSEWGGGAQGHGYTF.

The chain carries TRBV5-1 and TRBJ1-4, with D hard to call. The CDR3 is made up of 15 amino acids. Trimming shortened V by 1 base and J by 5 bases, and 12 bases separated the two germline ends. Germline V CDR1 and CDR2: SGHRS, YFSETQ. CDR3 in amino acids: CASSLWAGDNEKLFF. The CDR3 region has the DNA TGCGCCAGCAGCTTGTGGGCAGGCGACAATGAAAAACTGTTTTTT.

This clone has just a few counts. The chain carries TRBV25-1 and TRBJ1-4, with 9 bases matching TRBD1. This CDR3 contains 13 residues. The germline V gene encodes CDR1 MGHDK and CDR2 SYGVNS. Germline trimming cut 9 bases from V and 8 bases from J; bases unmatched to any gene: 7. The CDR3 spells CARRDRVREKLFF. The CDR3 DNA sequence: TGTGCCAGGCGGGACAGGGTACGAGAAAAACTGTTTTTT.

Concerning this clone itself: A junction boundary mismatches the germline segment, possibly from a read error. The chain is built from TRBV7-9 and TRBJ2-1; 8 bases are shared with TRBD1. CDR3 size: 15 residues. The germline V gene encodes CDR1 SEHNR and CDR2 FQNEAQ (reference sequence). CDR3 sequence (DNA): TGTTCCAGCACCCTGGACAGGGATTCCTACAATGAGCAGTTCTTC. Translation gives CSSTLDRDSYNEQFF.

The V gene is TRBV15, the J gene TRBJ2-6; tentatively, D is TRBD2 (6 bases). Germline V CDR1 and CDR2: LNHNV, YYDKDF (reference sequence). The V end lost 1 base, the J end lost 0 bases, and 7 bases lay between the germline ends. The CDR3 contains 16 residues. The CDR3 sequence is CATSRARGSGANVLTF. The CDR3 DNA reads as TGTGCCACCAGCAGAGCGCGGGGCTCTGGGGCCAACGTCCTGACTTTC.

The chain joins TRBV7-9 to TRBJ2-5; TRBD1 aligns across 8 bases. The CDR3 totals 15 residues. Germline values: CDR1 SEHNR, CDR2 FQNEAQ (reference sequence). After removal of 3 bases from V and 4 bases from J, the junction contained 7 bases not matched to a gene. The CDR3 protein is CASSLMIGTGETQYF. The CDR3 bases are TGTGCCAGCAGCTTGATGATAGGGACAGGAGAGACCCAGTACTTC.

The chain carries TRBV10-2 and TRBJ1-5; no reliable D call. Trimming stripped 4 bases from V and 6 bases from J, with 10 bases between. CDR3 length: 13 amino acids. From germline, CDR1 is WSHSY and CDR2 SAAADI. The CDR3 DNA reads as TGCGCCAGCAGTGCCGTGGTGAGTCAGCCCCAGCATTTT. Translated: CASSAVVSQPQHF.

This CDR3 reads CASSFGTGHTYEQYF. As DNA, the CDR3 is TGTGCCAGCAGTTTCGGTACAGGGCATACCTACGAGCAGTACTTC. The V call is TRBV6-6, the J call TRBJ2-7; D possibly corresponds to TRBD1 (6 bases). The CDR3 has 15 amino acids. The V end lost 4 bases, the J end lost 2 bases, and 15 bases lay between the germline ends. The V gene's germline CDR1 is MNHNY and CDR2 SVGAGI (reference sequence).

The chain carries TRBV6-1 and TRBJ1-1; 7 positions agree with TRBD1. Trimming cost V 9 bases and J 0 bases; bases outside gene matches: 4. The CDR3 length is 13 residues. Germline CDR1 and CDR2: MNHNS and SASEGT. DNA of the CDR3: TGTGCCAGTAGGGGACAGTTGAACACTGAAGCTTTCTTT. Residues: CASRGQLNTEAFF.

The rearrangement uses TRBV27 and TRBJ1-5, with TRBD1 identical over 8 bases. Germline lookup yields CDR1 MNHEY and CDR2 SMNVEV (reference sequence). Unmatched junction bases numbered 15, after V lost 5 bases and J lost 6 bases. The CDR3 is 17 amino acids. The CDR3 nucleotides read TGTGCCAGCAGTCCCAGAATTACGCGGGACAGGCCTCAGCCCCAGCATTTT. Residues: CASSPRITRDRPQPQHF.

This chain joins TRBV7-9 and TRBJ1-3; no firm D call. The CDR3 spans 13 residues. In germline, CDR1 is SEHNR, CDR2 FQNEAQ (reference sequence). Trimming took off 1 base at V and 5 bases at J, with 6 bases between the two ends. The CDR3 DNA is TGTGCCAGCAGCTTAGGAGGGAGAAACACCATATATTTT. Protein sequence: CASSLGGRNTIYF.

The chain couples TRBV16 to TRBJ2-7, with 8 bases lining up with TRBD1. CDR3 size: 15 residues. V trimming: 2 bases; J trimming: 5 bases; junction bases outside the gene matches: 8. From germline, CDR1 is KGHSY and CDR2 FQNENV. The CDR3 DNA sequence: TGTGCCAGCAGCCAAATGGGGCAGGGGGCCGACGAGCAGTACTTC. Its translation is CASSQMGQGADEQYF.

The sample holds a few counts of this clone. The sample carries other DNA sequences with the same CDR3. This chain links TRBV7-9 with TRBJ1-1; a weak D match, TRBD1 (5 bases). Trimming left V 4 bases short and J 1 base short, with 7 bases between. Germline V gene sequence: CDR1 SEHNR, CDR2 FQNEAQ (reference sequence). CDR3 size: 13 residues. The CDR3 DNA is TGTGCCAGCAGCTCCCAGGGGAACACTGAAGCTTTCTTT. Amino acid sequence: CASSSQGNTEAFF. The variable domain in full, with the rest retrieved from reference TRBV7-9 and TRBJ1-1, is DTGVSQNPRHKITKRGQNVTFRCDPISEHNRLYWYRQTLGQGPEFLTYFQNEAQLEKSRLLSDRFSAERPKGSFSTLEIQRTEQGDSAMYLCASSSQGNTEAFFGQGTRLTVV.

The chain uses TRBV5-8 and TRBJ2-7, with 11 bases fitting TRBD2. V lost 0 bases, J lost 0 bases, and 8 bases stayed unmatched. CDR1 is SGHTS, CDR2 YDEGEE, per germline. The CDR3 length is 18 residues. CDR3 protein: CASSLVLAGVSPSYEQYV. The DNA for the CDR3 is TGTGCCAGCAGCTTGGTACTAGCGGGAGTTTCCCCCTCCTACGAGCAGTACGTC.

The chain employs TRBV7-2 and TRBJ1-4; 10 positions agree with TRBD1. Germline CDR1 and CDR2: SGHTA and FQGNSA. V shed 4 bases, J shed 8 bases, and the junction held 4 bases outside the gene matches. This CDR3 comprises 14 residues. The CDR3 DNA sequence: TGTGCCAGCAGCTCGGACAGGGGGTACGAAAAACTGTTTTTT. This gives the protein CASSSDRGYEKLFF.

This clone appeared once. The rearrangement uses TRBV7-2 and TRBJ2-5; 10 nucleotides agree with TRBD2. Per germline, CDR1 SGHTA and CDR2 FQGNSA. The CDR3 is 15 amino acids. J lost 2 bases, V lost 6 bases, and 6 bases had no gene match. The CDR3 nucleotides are TGTGCCAGCAGACCTCCGGGACTAGCGCAAGAGACCCAGTACTTC. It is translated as CASRPPGLAQETQYF.